This TCR beta chain was captured by sequencing in a study of Tregs in tolerant kidney transplant recipients. The protocol was immunoSEQ multiplex PCR, while the TCRdb copy is restricted to in-frame clones and leaves out a portion. Listed are roughly 32,000 clones; roughly 7.1% falls within the top ten. Germline V gives CDR1 SNHLY, CDR2 FYNNEI. V gave up 1 base and J gave up 5 bases; unmatched junction bases: 12. The CDR3 is made up of 17 amino acids. Of note for this clone: Antigen specificity is unknown. The sequence runs out 3 residues before the end of the CDR3; the remainder is reconstructed from the germline J gene.

General study points: For some patients, primers changed over time, blocking nucleotide-level comparison.

The sequence was obtained from a human donor who received a combined kidney and bone marrow transplant. V usage is TRBV2 and J usage is TRBJ2-5; 8 bases line up with TRBD1. The sample was CD8+ T cells from blood, taken before the transplant. The CDR3 sequence: CASSEVDRAYEGETQYF. CDR3 DNA, as far as it was read: TGTGCCAGCAGTGAAGTGGACAGGGCCTATGAGGGGGAGACC. Variable domain in full (rest from reference TRBV2 and TRBJ2-5): EPEVTQTPSHQVTQMGQEVILRCVPISNHLYFYWYRQILGQKVEFLVSFYNNEISEKSEIFDDQFSVERPDGSNFTLKIRSTKLEDSAMYFCASSEVDRAYEGETQYFGPGTRLLVL.